The text below deals with one TCR beta chain. Antigen: not known. The sample originates from a study of blood T cells in healthy people across ages. Study results and limitations: Researchers judged that diversity estimates from one million T cells fell short of true values. Long-lived and aged donors differed, with more naive CD4+ cells and higher diversity in the long-lived.

The CDR3 is 15 residues long. V was clipped by 3 bases and J by 1 base; unmatched bases: 3. Germline CDR1 reads KGHDR; CDR2 reads SFDVKD. Sample-barcoded 5' priming and a J-beta primer mix drove a second PCR of 7 to 11 cycles. Tags on each cDNA molecule came from a template-switch adaptor with 12 random nucleotides. One entry per CDR3 protein results from TCRdb running MiXCR on the 5' RACE reads. The profile covers 780,000 or so distinct CDR3 sequences, with roughly 50% appearing a single time and under 50% taken by the ten largest. The donors, all healthy, were Caucasians living in Russia, aged roughly 6 to 100.

The chain recombines TRBV24-1 with TRBJ2-5, with 8 positions matching TRBD1. Sequencing was done on a sample of blood. The sequence was obtained from an older man in good health. The CDR3 is CATSDPGQAQETQYF. Written as DNA, the CDR3 is TGTGCCACCAGTGATCCGGGACAGGCCCAAGAGACCCAGTACTTC.